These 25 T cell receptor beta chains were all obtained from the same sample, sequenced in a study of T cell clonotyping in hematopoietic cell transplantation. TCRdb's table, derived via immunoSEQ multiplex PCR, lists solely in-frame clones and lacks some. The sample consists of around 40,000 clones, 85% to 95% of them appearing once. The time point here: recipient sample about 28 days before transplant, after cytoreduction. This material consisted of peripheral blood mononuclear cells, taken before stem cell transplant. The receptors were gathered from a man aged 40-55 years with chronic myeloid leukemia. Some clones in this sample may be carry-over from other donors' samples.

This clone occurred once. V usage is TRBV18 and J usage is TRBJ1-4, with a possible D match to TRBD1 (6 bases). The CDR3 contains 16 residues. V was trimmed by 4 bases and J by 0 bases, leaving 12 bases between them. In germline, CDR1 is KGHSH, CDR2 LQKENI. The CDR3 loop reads CASSLRQAATNEKLFF. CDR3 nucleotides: TGTGCCAGCTCACTCAGACAGGCCGCAACTAATGAAAAACTGTTTTTT. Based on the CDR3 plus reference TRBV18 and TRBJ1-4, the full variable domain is NAGVMQNPRHLVRRRGQEARLRCSPMKGHSHVYWYRQLPEEGLKFMVYLQKENIIDESGMPKERFSAEFPKEGPSILRIQQVVRGDSAAYFCASSLRQAATNEKLFFGSGTQLSVL.

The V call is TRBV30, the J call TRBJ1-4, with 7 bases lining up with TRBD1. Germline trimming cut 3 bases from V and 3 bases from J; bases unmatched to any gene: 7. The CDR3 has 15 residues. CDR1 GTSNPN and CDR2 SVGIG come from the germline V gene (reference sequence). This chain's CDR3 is CAWRKGAGPNEKLFF. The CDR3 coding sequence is TGTGCCTGGAGGAAGGGGGCAGGTCCTAATGAAAAACTGTTTTTT.

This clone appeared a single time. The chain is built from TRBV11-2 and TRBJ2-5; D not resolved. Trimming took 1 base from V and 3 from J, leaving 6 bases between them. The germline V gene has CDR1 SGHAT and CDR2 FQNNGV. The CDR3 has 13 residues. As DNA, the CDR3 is TGTGCCAGCAGCTTAGGGCCGGAAGAGACCCAGTACTTC. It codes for CASSLGPEETQYF.

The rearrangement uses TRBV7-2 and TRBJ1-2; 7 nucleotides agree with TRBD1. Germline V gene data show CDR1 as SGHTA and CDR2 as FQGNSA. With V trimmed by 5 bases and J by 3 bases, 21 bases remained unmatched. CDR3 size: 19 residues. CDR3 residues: CASSLWITGAYKTDYGYTF. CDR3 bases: TGTGCCAGCAGCCTATGGATAACAGGGGCGTATAAGACTGACTATGGCTACACCTTC.

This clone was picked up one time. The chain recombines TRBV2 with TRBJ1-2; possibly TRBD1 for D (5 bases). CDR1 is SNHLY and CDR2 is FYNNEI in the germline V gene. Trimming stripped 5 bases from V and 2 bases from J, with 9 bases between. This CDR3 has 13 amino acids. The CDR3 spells CASSRDRNYGYTF. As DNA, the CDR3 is TGTGCCAGCAGTCGTGACAGAAACTATGGCTACACCTTC.

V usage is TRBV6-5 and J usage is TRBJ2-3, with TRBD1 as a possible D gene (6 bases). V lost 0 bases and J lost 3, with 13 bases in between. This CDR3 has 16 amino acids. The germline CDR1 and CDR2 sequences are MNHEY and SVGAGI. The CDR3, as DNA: TGTGCCAGCAGTTACTCAAAGCTGAGGGGGACAGATACGCAGTATTTT. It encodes CASSYSKLRGTDTQYF.

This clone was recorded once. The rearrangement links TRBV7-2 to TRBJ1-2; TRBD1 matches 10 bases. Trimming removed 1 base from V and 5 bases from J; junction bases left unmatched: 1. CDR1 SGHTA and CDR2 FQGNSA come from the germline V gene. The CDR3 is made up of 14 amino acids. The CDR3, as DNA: TGTGCCAGCAGCTTAGGGACAGGGGGTTATGGCTACACCTTC. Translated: CASSLGTGGYGYTF.

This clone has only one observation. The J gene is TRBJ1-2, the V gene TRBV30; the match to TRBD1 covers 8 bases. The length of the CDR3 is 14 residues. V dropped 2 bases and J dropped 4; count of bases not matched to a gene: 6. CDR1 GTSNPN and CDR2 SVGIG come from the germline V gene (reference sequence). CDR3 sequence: CAWSPDRGGYGYTF. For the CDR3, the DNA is TGTGCCTGGAGTCCTGACAGGGGCGGCTATGGCTACACCTTC.

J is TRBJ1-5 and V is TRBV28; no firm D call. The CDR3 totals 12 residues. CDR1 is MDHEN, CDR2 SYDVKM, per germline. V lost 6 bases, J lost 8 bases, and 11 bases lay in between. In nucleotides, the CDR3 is TGTGCCAGCAGGCGCCAGCTGGAGCCCCAGCATTTT. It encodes CASRRQLEPQHF.

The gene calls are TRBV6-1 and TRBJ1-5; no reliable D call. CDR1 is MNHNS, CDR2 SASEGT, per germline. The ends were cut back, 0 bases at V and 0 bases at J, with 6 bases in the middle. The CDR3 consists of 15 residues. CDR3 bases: TGTGCCAGCAGTGAAGCCCAGATTAGCAATCAGCCCCAGCATTTT. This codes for CASSEAQISNQPQHF.

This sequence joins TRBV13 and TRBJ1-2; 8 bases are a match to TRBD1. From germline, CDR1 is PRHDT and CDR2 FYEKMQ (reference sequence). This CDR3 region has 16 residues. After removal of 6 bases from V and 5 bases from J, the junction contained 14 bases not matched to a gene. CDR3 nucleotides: TGTGCCAGCAGTTCAAGGGCCCAGGGGGCTGGGTATGGCTACACCTTC. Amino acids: CASSSRAQGAGYGYTF. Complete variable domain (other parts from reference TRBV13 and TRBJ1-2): AAGVIQSPRHLIKEKRETATLKCYPIPRHDTVYWYQQGPGQDPQFLISFYEKMQSDKGSIPDRFSAQQFSDYHSELNMSSLELGDSALYFCASSSRAQGAGYGYTFGSGTRLTVV.

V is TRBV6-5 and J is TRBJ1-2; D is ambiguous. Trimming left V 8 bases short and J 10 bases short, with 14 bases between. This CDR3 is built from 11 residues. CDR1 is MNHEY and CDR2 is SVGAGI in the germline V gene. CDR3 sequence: CASRTRQDYTF. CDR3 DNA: TGTGCCAGCCGCACCCGCCAGGACTACACCTTC.

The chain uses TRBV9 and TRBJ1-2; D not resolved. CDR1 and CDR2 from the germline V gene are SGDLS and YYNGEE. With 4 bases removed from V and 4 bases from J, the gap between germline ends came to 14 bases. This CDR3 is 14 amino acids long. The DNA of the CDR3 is TGTGCCAGCAGCCCCCCTCGCGGTAGCTATGGCTACACCTTC. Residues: CASSPPRGSYGYTF.

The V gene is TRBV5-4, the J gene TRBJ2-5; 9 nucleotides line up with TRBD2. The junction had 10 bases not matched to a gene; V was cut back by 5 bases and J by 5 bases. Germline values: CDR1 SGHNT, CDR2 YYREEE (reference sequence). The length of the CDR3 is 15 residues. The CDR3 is CASSRRGGHGETQYF. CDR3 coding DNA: TGTGCCAGCAGTCGGCGGGGGGGCCATGGGGAGACCCAGTACTTC.

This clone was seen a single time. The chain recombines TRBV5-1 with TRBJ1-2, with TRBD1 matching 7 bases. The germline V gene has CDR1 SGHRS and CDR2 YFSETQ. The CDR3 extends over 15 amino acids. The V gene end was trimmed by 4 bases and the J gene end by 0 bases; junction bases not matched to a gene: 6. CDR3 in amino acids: CASSLQGGPNYGYTF. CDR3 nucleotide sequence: TGCGCCAGCAGCCTCCAGGGGGGCCCTAACTATGGCTACACCTTC.

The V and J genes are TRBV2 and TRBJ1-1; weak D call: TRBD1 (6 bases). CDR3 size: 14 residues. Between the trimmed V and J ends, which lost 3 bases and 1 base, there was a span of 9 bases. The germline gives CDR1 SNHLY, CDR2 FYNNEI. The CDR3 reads CASSEAGENTEAFF. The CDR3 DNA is TGTGCCAGCAGTGAGGCAGGGGAGAACACTGAAGCTTTCTTT.

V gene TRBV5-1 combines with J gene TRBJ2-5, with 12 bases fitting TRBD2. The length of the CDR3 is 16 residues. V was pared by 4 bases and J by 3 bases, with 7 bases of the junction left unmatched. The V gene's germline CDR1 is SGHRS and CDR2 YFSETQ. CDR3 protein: CASSPRTSGDEETQYF. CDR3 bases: TGCGCCAGCAGCCCACGGACTAGCGGGGACGAAGAGACCCAGTACTTC.

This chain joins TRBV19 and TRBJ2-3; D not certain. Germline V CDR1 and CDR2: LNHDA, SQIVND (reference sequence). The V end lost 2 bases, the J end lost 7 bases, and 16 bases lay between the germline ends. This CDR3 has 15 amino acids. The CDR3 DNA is TGTGCCAGTAGTATACAGGCAGCGTCTTCGCATACGCAGTATTTT. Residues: CASSIQAASSHTQYF.

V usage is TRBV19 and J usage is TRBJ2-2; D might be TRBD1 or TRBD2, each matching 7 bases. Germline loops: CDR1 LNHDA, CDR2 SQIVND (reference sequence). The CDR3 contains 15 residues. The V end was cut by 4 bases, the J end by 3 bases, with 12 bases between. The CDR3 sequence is CASSRGGQYTGELFF. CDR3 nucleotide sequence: TGTGCCAGTAGTAGGGGGGGACAGTACACCGGGGAGCTGTTTTTT.

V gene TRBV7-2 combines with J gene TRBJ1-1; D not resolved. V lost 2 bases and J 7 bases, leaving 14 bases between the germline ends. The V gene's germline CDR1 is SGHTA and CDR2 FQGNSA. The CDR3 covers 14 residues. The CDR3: CASSLQRWNIEAFF. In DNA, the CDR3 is TGTGCCAGCAGCTTACAGCGTTGGAATATTGAAGCTTTCTTT.

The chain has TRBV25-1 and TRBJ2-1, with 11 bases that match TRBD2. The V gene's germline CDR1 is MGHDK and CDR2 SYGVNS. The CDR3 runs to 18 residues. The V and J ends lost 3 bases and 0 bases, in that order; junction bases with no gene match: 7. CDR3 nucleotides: TGTGCCAGCAGTGACAGGCTAGCGGGGGGACCCTCCTACAATGAGCAGTTCTTC. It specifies CASSDRLAGGPSYNEQFF.

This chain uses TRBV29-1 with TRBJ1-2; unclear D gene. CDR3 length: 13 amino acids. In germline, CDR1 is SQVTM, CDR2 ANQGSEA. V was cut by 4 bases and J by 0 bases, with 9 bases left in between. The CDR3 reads CSVAADSNYGYTF. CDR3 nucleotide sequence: TGCAGCGTTGCGGCAGACTCTAACTATGGCTACACCTTC.

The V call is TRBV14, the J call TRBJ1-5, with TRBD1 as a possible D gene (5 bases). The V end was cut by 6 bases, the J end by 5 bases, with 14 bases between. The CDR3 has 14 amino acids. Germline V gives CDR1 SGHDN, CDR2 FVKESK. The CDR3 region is CASSLAGTDQPQHF. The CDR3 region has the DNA TGTGCCAGCAGTCTAGCAGGGACGGATCAGCCCCAGCATTTT.

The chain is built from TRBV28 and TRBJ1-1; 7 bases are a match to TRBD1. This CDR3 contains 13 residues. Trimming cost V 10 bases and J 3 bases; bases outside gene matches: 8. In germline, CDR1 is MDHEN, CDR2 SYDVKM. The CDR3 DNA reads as TGTGCCACCCAGAACAGGGGTGACACTGAAGCTTTCTTT. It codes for CATQNRGDTEAFF. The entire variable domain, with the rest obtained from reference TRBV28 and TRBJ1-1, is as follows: DVKVTQSSRYLVKRTGEKVFLECVQDMDHENMFWYRQDPGLGLRLIYFSYDVKMKEKGDIPEGYSVSREKKERFSLILESASTNQTSMYLCATQNRGDTEAFFGQGTRLTVV.

DNA of the CDR3: TGTGCCAGCCGTGAGGTAGGGGGCTACACCTTC. Amino acids: CASREVGGYTF. The chain employs TRBV5-8 and TRBJ1-2; no definite D call. V was shortened by 7 bases and J by 8 bases, with 12 bases between the two germline ends. The CDR3 has 11 residues. CDR1 is SGHTS and CDR2 is YDEGEE in the germline V gene.